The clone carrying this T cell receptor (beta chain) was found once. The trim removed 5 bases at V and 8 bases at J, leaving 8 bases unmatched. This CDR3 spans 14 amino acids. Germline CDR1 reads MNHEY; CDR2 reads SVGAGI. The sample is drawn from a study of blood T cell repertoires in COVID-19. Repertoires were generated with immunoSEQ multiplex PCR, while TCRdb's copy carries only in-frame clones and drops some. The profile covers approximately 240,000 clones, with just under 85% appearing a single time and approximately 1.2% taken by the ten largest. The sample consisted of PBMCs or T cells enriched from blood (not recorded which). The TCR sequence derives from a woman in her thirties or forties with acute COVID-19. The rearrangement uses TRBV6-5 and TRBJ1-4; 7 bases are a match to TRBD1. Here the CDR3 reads CASSNGRGGEKLFF. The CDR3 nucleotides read TGTGCCAGCAGTAACGGACGAGGGGGCGAAAAACTGTTTTTT.